This T cell receptor beta chain was identified during a study of cytomegalovirus exposure and HLA in healthy donors. V shed 3 bases and J 4 bases; nucleotides not matched to a gene: 0. Per the germline V gene, CDR1 is MNHNS and CDR2 is SASEGT. The CDR3 is made up of 13 amino acids. The sample holds one count of this clone. Its antigen is currently unknown. Both 60 Vbeta primers and 13 Jbeta primers went into the PCR. Using immunoSEQ multiplex PCR, the repertoire was profiled, and TCRdb retains in-frame clones only, with some absent. Of 150,000 to 200,000 clones in the sample, about four fifths were seen once. Notes on the study in general: Apart from CMV serostatus, no immune exposure information was available. There were several of the most significant clusters that appeared linked to common viral pathogens in a later analysis.

Donors sampled were nominally healthy, though unrecorded immune exposures were likely. The TCR comes from a male donor in good health and CMV-seropositive. The rearrangement uses TRBV6-1 and TRBJ1-5; 7 nucleotides line up with TRBD1. The sequenced sample consisted of PBMCs. The CDR3 DNA sequence: TGTGCCAGCAGTGACAGGGGGAATCAGCCCCAGCATTTT. This sequence encodes CASSDRGNQPQHF.